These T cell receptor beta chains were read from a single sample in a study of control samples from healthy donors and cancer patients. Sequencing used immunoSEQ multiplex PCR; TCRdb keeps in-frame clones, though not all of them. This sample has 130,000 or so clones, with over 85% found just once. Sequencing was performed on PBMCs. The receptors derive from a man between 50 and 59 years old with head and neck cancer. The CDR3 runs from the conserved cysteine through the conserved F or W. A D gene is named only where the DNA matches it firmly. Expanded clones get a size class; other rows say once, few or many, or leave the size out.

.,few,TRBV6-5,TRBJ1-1,TGTGCCAGCAGTTACCATGAGGGTGGCACTGAAGCTTTCTTT,CASSYHEGGTEAFF
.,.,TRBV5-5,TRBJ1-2,TGTGCCAGCAGCTTGAATATTTTGGGTGCTCATGGCTACACCTTC,CASSLNILGAHGYTF
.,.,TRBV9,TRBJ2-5,TGTGCCAGCAGCGGCGGCGTTCGGGAGGAGACCCAGTACTTC,CASSGGVREETQYF
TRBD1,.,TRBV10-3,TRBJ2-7,TGTGCCATCAGTGCCCCCGGGACAGGGAGCAGCGGGGACGAGCAGTACTTC,CAISAPGTGSSGDEQYF
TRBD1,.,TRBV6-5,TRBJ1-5,TGTGCCAGCAGTCCGGGGACAGGGAGGGATCAGCCCCAGCATTTT,CASSPGTGRDQPQHF
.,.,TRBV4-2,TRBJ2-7,TGTGCCAGCACCCAACCGGGGTCCTACGAGCAGTACTTC,CASTQPGSYEQYF
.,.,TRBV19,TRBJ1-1,TGTGCCAGTATCCGGGGGAGCACTGAAGCTTTCTTT,CASIRGSTEAFF
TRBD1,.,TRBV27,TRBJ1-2,TGTGCCAGCAGCCTGGACAGGAGGAATGGCTACACCTTC,CASSLDRRNGYTF
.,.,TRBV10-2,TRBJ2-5,TGCGCCAGCAGTGAGGCGATGGGAGAGACCCAGTACTTC,CASSEAMGETQYF
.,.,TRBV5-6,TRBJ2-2,TGTGCCAGCAGCTTGGAAACCGGGGAGCTGTTTTTT,CASSLETGELFF
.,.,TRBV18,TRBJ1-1,TGTGCCAGCTCACCACTACCGGGGAAGAACACTGAAGCTTTCTTT,CASSPLPGKNTEAFF
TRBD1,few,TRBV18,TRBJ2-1,TGTGCCAGCTCACCACCAACCGGACAGGGATACAATGAGCAGTTCTTC,CASSPPTGQGYNEQFF
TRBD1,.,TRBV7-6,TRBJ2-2,TGTGCCAGCAGCCCCCGACAGGGGGAGAACACCGGGGAGCTGTTTTTT,CASSPRQGENTGELFF
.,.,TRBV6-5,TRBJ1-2,TGTGCCAGCAGTTATGGAGGGGAGAGCTACACCTTC,CASSYGGESYTF
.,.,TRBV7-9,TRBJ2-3,TGTGCCAGCAGCTTAGCGGGGGGGCGCACAGATACGCAGTATTTT,CASSLAGGRTDTQYF
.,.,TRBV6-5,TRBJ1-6,TGTGCCAGCAGTTACCTTCCGGGCTTCGATAATTCACCCCTCCACTTT,CASSYLPGFDNSPLHF
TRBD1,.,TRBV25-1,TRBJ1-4,TGTGCCAGCAGTGAAGTCAGGGGGCGCGGTGAAAAACTGTTTTTT,CASSEVRGRGEKLFF
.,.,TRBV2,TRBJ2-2,TGTGCCAGCATGGCCTACACCGGGGAGCTGTTTTTT,CASMAYTGELFF
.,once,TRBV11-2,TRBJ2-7,TGTGCCAGCAGCCCCGTCAACTGGCGAAAGCGCTACGAGCAGTACTTC,CASSPVNWRKRYEQYF
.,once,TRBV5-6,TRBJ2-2,TGTGCCAGCAGCTTGGATGGGCCAACAGGGTTGGCCACCGGGGAGCTGTTTTTT,CASSLDGPTGLATGELFF
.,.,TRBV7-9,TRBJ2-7,TGTGCCAGCAGCTCTAATGCCCCAGGGGCCTACGCGCAGTACTTC,CASSSNAPGAYAQYF
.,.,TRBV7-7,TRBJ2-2,TGTGCCAGCAGCCTCACGAACACCGGGGAGCTGTTTTTT,CASSLTNTGELFF
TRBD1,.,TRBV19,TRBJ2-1,TGTGCCAGTAGTAGGGACAGGGGAAGGAATGAGCAGTTCTTC,CASSRDRGRNEQFF
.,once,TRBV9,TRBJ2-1,TGTGCCAGCAGCGGCGGGGGCCGGCGGATCAATGAGCAGTTCTTC,CASSGGGRRINEQFF